The 20 T cell receptor beta chains listed next were all sequenced from one sample in a study of cytomegalovirus exposure and HLA in healthy donors. The PCR had 60 Vbeta and 13 Jbeta primers. TCRdb's copy holds only in-frame clones and misses some; the assay was immunoSEQ multiplex PCR. The data contain about 180,000 clones, 75% to 85% of them singletons. The sample was PBMCs. Every receptor here comes from a woman aged 55-69 years in good health and CMV-seropositive.

The rearrangement links TRBV11-2 to TRBJ2-5, with a possible D match to TRBD2 (7 bases). Germline CDR1 reads SGHAT; CDR2 reads FQNNGV. This CDR3 is 16 amino acids long. With 3 bases removed from V and 5 bases from J, the gap between germline ends came to 19 bases. Written as DNA, the CDR3 is TGTGCCAGCAGCTTGGGGGGGGCTAGCGGATGGGAGACCCAGTACTTC. As protein: CASSLGGASGWETQYF.

The chain has TRBV7-8 and TRBJ1-2, with TRBD1 identical over 8 bases. V gave up 3 bases and J gave up 4 bases; unmatched junction bases: 7. This CDR3 comprises 15 residues. Germline CDR1 reads SGHVS; CDR2 reads FQNEAQ. CDR3 DNA: TGTGCCAGCAGCTTGGGTACAGGGGGGGCCTATGGCTACACCTTC. This sequence encodes CASSLGTGGAYGYTF.

This clone showed up just a few times. The V gene is TRBV28, the J gene TRBJ1-1; 9 bases agree with TRBD1. With 2 bases clipped from V and 0 bases from J, the junction kept 1 base outside the gene matches. CDR1 and CDR2 (germline): MDHEN, SYDVKM. The CDR3 is 15 amino acids. CDR3 sequence: CASSLDRGLNTEAFF. In nucleotides, the CDR3 is TGTGCCAGCAGTTTAGACAGGGGGTTGAACACTGAAGCTTTCTTT.

The rearrangement joins TRBV13 to TRBJ2-5; a weak D match, TRBD1 (6 bases). This CDR3 is 14 amino acids long. Per germline, CDR1 PRHDT and CDR2 FYEKMQ (reference sequence). V lost 4 bases and J 1 base, leaving 10 bases between the germline ends. DNA for the CDR3: TGTGCCAGCAGCTCCCAGGGGACCCAAGAGACCCAGTACTTC. Translation: CASSSQGTQETQYF.

The chain combines TRBV30 with TRBJ1-1; no clear D gene. With 2 bases removed from V and 4 bases from J, the gap between germline ends came to 8 bases. The V gene's germline CDR1 is GTSNPN and CDR2 SVGIG (reference sequence). The CDR3 extends over 12 amino acids. The CDR3, as DNA: TGTGCCTGGAGTAACCGGGGCACTGAAGCTTTCTTT. Translated, it gives CAWSNRGTEAFF.

The chain has TRBV5-1 and TRBJ2-2; D unclear. The CDR3 loop spans 12 amino acids. V lost 4 bases and J 9 bases, leaving 10 bases between the germline ends. The germline V gene encodes CDR1 SGHRS and CDR2 YFSETQ. The CDR3 nucleotides are TGCGCCAGCAGCCCCAGGTTCCGGGAGCTGTTTTTT. It is translated as CASSPRFRELFF.

This clone appeared a single time. The chain employs TRBV9 and TRBJ2-2, with 7 bases identical to TRBD1. The CDR3 length is 16 residues. Trimming removed 3 bases from V and 2 bases from J; junction bases left unmatched: 7. Germline V CDR1 and CDR2: SGDLS, YYNGEE. The CDR3 sequence: CASSETTGRNTGELFF. CDR3 coding DNA: TGTGCCAGCAGCGAAACGACAGGGAGAAACACCGGGGAGCTGTTTTTT. Full variable domain (rest looked up from reference TRBV9 and TRBJ2-2): DSGVTQTPKHLITATGQRVTLRCSPRSGDLSVYWYQQSLDQGLQFLIQYYNGEERAKGNILERFSAQQFPDLHSELNLSSLELGDSALYFCASSETTGRNTGELFFGEGSRLTVL.

The gene calls are TRBV28 and TRBJ1-2; no clear D. The CDR3 is 11 amino acids. The ends were cut back, 5 bases at V and 5 bases at J, with 6 bases in the middle. Per the germline V gene, CDR1 is MDHEN and CDR2 is SYDVKM. The CDR3 region is CASSMSYGYTF. CDR3 bases: TGTGCCAGCAGTATGTCTTATGGCTACACCTTC.

This chain uses TRBV2 with TRBJ2-1; 10 bases agree with TRBD1. Looked up from germline, CDR1 is SNHLY and CDR2 is FYNNEI. Losses at the gene ends were 8 bases for V and 5 bases for J; bases not matched to a gene: 3. The CDR3 is 13 residues long. CDR3 amino acids: CASDGTGDNEQFF. DNA of the CDR3: TGTGCCAGCGACGGGACAGGGGACAATGAGCAGTTCTTC.

The chain links TRBV2 to TRBJ2-3; 10 nucleotides agree with TRBD2. Trimming at V came to 6 bases and at J to 4 bases, leaving 4 bases not matched to a gene. The CDR3 has 14 amino acids. Germline CDR1 is SNHLY and CDR2 is FYNNEI. The DNA for the CDR3 is TGTGCCAGCAGCATAGCGGGGGGACCAGATACGCAGTATTTT. The encoded protein is CASSIAGGPDTQYF.

The V and J genes are TRBV28 and TRBJ1-3, with TRBD1 matching 8 bases. The length of the CDR3 is 16 residues. J lost 5 bases, V lost 6 bases, and 12 bases had no gene match. In germline, CDR1 is MDHEN, CDR2 SYDVKM. In nucleotides, the CDR3 is TGTGCCAGCAGCACCAATGAGTGGACAGGGAGAAACACCATATATTTT. It specifies CASSTNEWTGRNTIYF.

The chain employs TRBV7-8 and TRBJ1-4, with D unclear. The CDR3 contains 15 residues. V lost 6 bases, J lost 3 bases, and 14 bases lay in between. In germline, CDR1 is SGHVS, CDR2 FQNEAQ. In nucleotides, the CDR3 is TGTGCCAGCAGTCGACTCCGGATAGCTAATGAAAAACTGTTTTTT. It specifies CASSRLRIANEKLFF.

This clone has a handful of counts. The chain couples TRBV11-1 to TRBJ1-1; weak D call: TRBD1 (6 bases). V lost 4 bases, J lost 1 base, and 7 bases lay in between. Germline lookup yields CDR1 SGHAT and CDR2 FQDESV (reference sequence). This CDR3 is 13 amino acids long. The CDR3 reads CASSWGQNTEAFF. The CDR3 DNA is TGTGCCAGCAGCTGGGGACAGAACACTGAAGCTTTCTTT.

CDR3 DNA sequence: TGTGCCAGCAGTTATCCGGGACAAGGAAACACCATATATTTT. Its translation: CASSYPGQGNTIYF. The V gene is TRBV6-6, the J gene TRBJ1-3; D is possibly TRBD1 (6 bases). Per germline, CDR1 MNHNY and CDR2 SVGAGI (reference sequence). V lost 3 bases, J lost 4 bases, and 10 bases lay in between. The CDR3 runs to 14 residues.

The CDR3 DNA sequence: TGTGCCAGCAGCTTGGCTCGAGTCCCGAACACCGGGGAGCTGTTTTTT. It yields the protein CASSLARVPNTGELFF. The V and J genes are TRBV5-5 and TRBJ2-2; no definite D call. This CDR3 comprises 16 residues. V lost 0 bases to trimming and J lost 0 bases, with 9 bases between them. CDR1 is SGHKS, CDR2 YYEKEE, per germline (reference sequence). Based on the CDR3 plus reference TRBV5-5 and TRBJ2-2, the full variable domain is DAGVTQSPTHLIKTRGQQVTLRCSPISGHKSVSWYQQVLGQGPQFIFQYYEKEERGRGNFPDRFSARQFPNYSSELNVNALLLGDSALYLCASSLARVPNTGELFFGEGSRLTVL.

Note on this clone: One end of the junction does not line up with germline, which may come from a read error. This sample also contains other DNA sequences that code for the same CDR3. V gene TRBV5-4 combines with J gene TRBJ2-2, with TRBD2 identical over 12 bases. The CDR3 runs 16 residues. Germline V gene data show CDR1 as SGHNT and CDR2 as YYREEE (reference sequence). DNA for the CDR3: TGTGCCAGCAGATCAACTAGCGGGAGGAACACCGGAGAGCTGTTTTTT. The encoded protein is CASRSTSGRNTGELFF.

The chain recombines TRBV19 with TRBJ2-1; TRBD1 matches 8 bases. From germline, CDR1 is LNHDA and CDR2 SQIVND (reference sequence). Trimming removed 4 bases from V and 7 bases from J; junction bases left unmatched: 15. The CDR3 has 17 amino acids. CDR3 protein: CASSKNLAGGYWNEQFF. The CDR3 region has the DNA TGTGCCAGTAGTAAAAATCTTGCAGGGGGCTATTGGAATGAGCAGTTCTTC.

This chain connects TRBV7-2 to TRBJ2-3; D uncertain. CDR3 length: 13 amino acids. The V gene's germline CDR1 is SGHTA and CDR2 FQGNSA. Trimming took off 5 bases at V and 0 bases at J, with 6 bases between the two ends. The CDR3 loop is CASSPGSTDTQYF. The CDR3 nucleotides are TGTGCCAGCAGCCCAGGAAGCACAGATACGCAGTATTTT.

This clone was found once. V and J are TRBV5-1 and TRBJ2-1, with TRBD1 matching 9 bases. The CDR3 contains 15 residues. Looked up from germline, CDR1 is SGHRS and CDR2 is YFSETQ. Trimming at V came to 0 bases and at J to 8 bases, leaving 6 bases not matched to a gene. CDR3 amino acids: CASSLGGTGPHEQFF. DNA of the CDR3: TGCGCCAGCAGCTTGGGGGGGACAGGGCCCCATGAGCAGTTCTTC.

The chain recombines TRBV4-3 with TRBJ2-7; D gene uncertain. Germline V gives CDR1 LGHNA, CDR2 YSLEER. The CDR3 has 12 amino acids. V lost 4 bases and J lost 7, with 11 bases in between. The CDR3 sequence is CASSRHSGEQYF. CDR3 bases: TGCGCCAGCAGCCGGCATTCCGGGGAGCAGTACTTC.